This T cell receptor (beta chain) was identified in a study of OX40 agonist ivuxolimab in advanced cancers. In the study overall: Ivuxolimab, an antibody acting as an agonist of OX40 (CD134), was used to treat patients. The study's findings and limits: Clones of CD4+ and CD8+ blood T cells grew by week 6 at doses of 0.1 to 3.0 mg/kg.

Data came from immunoSEQ multiplex PCR; TCRdb stores just in-frame clones and leaves some out. The repertoire holds about 53,000 clones, with roughly 88% as singletons. About this clone: Its antigen is as yet unknown.

The germline V gene has CDR1 LNHNV and CDR2 YYDKDF (reference sequence). Unmatched junction bases numbered 4, after V lost 3 bases and J lost 1 base. The CDR3 spans 15 residues. This specimen was CD4+ or CD8+ T cells sorted from blood, taken in a trial of the OX40 agonist ivuxolimab. This TCR came from an adult with an advanced solid tumor such as melanoma, head and neck, liver or kidney cancer. The V and J genes are TRBV15 and TRBJ2-3; 7 nucleotides match TRBD2. The CDR3 DNA is TGTGCCACCAGCAGGAGCGGGATTGGCACAGATACGCAGTATTTT. It codes for CATSRSGIGTDTQYF.